This T cell receptor (beta chain) is from a study of identifying expanded T cells in peripheral blood. About this clone itself: Its specificity is not known.

Study-wide findings and caveats: Roughly 1.1 clones differed between technical replicates, versus 16.4 and 19 over time.

The trim removed 4 bases at V and 5 bases at J, leaving 4 bases unmatched. The CDR3 runs 15 residues. The germline V gene encodes CDR1 SGHDT and CDR2 YYEEEE. TCRdb keeps only in-frame clones here, not all; method: immunoSEQ multiplex PCR. The table includes 75,000 to 95,000 clones, around 90% detected once. Sequencing was carried out using blood. The V gene is TRBV5-6, the J gene TRBJ2-2, with 11 bases matching TRBD1. This receptor was identified in a person aged 18 to 75 in good health. The CDR3 reads CASSPGQGETGELFF. DNA of the CDR3: TGTGCCAGCAGCCCGGGACAGGGGGAAACCGGGGAGCTGTTTTTT.